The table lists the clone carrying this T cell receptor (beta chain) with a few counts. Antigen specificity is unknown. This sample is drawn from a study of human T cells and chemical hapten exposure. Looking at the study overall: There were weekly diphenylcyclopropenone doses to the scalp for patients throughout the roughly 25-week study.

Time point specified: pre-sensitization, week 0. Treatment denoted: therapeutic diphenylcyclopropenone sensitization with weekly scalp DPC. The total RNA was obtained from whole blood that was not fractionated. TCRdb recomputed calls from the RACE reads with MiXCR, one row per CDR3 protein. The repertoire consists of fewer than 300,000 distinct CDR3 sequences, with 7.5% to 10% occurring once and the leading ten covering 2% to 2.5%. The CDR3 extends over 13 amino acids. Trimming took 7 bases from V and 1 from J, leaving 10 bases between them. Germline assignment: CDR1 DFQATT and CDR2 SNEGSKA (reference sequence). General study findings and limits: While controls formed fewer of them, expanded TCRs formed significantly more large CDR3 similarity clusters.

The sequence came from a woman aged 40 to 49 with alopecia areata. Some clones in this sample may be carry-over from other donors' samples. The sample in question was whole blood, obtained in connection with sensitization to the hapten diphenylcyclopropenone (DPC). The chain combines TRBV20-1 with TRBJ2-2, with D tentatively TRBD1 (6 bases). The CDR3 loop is CSGPGENTGELFF. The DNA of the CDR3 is TGCAGTGGGCCAGGGGAGAACACCGGGGAGCTGTTTTTT.